This T cell receptor beta chain was obtained from a study of blood T cell repertoires in COVID-19. Background on the study: Material from acute and convalescent COVID-19 was sourced from the United States, Italy and Spain. T cells, B-cell-depleted T cells, or PBMCs provided the cDNA or gDNA that served as material.

Original processing methods: Amplification of reference gene primers was used by the study to estimate nucleated cell counts. Clones were sequenced by immunoSEQ multiplex PCR, and TCRdb holds only the in-frame ones, with some missing. V and J calls and clone size are those listed in that table; D and trimming were worked out from the DNA. The sample includes about 50,000 clones, about 83% of them seen just once. The V gene end was trimmed by 4 bases and the J gene end by 2 bases; junction bases not matched to a gene: 9. The CDR3 runs 16 residues. Germline values: CDR1 LNHDA, CDR2 SQIVND (reference sequence).

This chain connects TRBV19 to TRBJ2-3, with 7 bases aligning to TRBD2. The sequence was collected from a man between 40 and 49 years old with acute or convalescent COVID-19. The sequenced material came from peripheral blood. The CDR3 protein is CASSKLGRDYTDTQYF. The CDR3 region has the DNA TGTGCCAGTAGTAAACTTGGCCGGGACTACACAGATACGCAGTATTTT.